The clone carrying this T cell receptor beta chain was seen more than once but under ten times. Its antigen is as yet unknown. CDR3 length: 17 amino acids. CDR1 is SGHRS, CDR2 YFSETQ, per germline. V gave up 4 bases and J gave up 5 bases; unmatched junction bases: 13. Carried by the TCR beta cDNA libraries were unique molecular identifiers. TCRdb called the PCR reads again in MiXCR, with one record for every CDR3 protein. The sample lists a few hundred thousand distinct CDR3 sequences; roughly 34% were seen once. The data originate from a study of post-analysis software for immune sequencing data. Study-level findings and limits: In patients, TRBV5-6, TRBV5-1 and TRBV20-1 belonged to several TRBV segments found more frequently than in controls.

The gene calls are TRBV5-1 and TRBJ1-1; 11 bases agree with TRBD1. The sequence was obtained from a girl aged 2-17 years with multiple sclerosis. Sample: blood. CDR3 amino acids: CASSPDRGRPGWTEAFF. The CDR3 DNA reads as TGCGCCAGCAGCCCGGACAGGGGGCGCCCCGGTTGGACTGAAGCTTTCTTT.